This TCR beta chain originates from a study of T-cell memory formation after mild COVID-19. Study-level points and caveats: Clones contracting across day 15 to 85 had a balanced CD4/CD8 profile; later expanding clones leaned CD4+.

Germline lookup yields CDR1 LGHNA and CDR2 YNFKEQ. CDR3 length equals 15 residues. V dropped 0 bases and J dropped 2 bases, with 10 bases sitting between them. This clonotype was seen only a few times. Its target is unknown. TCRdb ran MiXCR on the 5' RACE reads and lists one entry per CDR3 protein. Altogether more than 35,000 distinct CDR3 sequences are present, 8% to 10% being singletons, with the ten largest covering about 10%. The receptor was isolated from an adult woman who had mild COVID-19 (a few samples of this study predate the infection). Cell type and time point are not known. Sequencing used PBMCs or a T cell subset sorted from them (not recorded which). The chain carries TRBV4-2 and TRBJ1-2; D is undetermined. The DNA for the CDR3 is TGTGCCAGCAGCCAAGATCTGCTAGGAAACTATGGCTACACCTTC. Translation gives CASSQDLLGNYGYTF.